This passage covers 29 T cell receptor beta chains from one sample sequenced in a study of CD8 T cells in Susac syndrome. RNA in amounts of roughly 0.5 to 1 ug was reverse transcribed with random hexamers. TCRdb re-derived calls from the immunoSEQ multiplex PCR reads in MiXCR, one entry per CDR3 protein. Of more than 65,000 distinct CDR3 sequences listed, around 96% are singletons. The sequenced sample consisted of CD8+ T cells from PBMCs. The receptors were gathered from a human donor with multiple sclerosis.

The chain uses TRBV29-1 and TRBJ2-5; D is unresolved. The CDR3 is 10 amino acids. The V gene lost 3 bases and the J gene lost 5 bases, with 4 bases spanning the gap. Looked up from germline, CDR1 is SQVTM and CDR2 is ANQGSEA. CDR3 DNA: TGCAGCGTTGAGGAGGAGACCCAGTACTTC. It specifies CSVEEETQYF.

This clonotype was seen only once. CDR3 sequence: CSVEGRRTYQETQYF. The DNA of the CDR3 is TGCAGCGTTGAGGGGAGACGGACGTACCAAGAGACCCAGTACTTC. The chain recombines TRBV29-1 with TRBJ2-5, with D possibly TRBD2 on 5 matching bases. CDR3 length equals 15 residues. With 3 bases removed from V and 0 bases from J, the gap between germline ends came to 14 bases. Germline CDR1 is SQVTM and CDR2 is ANQGSEA.

The chain links TRBV27 to TRBJ1-2; tentatively, D is TRBD1 (5 bases). Germline V gives CDR1 MNHEY, CDR2 SMNVEV (reference sequence). The length of the CDR3 is 13 residues. V lost 4 bases, J lost 5 bases, and 11 bases lay in between. The CDR3 DNA follows: TGTGCCAGCAGTTCCATGGGGCAGTATGGCTACACCTTC. The encoded protein is CASSSMGQYGYTF.

The V gene is TRBV27, the J gene TRBJ1-5; D gene ambiguous. In germline, CDR1 is MNHEY, CDR2 SMNVEV (reference sequence). The CDR3 consists of 14 residues. Trimming shortened V by 4 bases and J by 5 bases, and 12 bases separated the two germline ends. This CDR3 reads CASSYTKGDQPQHF. The DNA of the CDR3 is TGTGCCAGCAGTTACACGAAAGGTGATCAGCCCCAGCATTTT.

V gene TRBV27 combines with J gene TRBJ1-1; 8 positions match TRBD1. The germline CDR1 and CDR2 sequences are MNHEY and SMNVEV (reference sequence). V lost 3 bases and J lost 5; bases outside the gene matches: 14. The CDR3 consists of 17 residues. In nucleotides, the CDR3 is TGTGCCAGCAGTTTTTCTCACCCCGGACAGGGTTTTACTGAAGCTTTCTTT. Its translation: CASSFSHPGQGFTEAFF.

The CDR3 DNA follows: TGCAGTGCTAGGGTCCTAGCGGGGGGGCCCGAGACCCAGTACTTC. The encoded protein is CSARVLAGGPETQYF. The V and J genes are TRBV20-1 and TRBJ2-5, with 12 bases aligning to TRBD2. Germline loops: CDR1 DFQATT, CDR2 SNEGSKA (reference sequence). V trimming: 3 bases; J trimming: 5 bases; junction bases outside the gene matches: 7. The CDR3 runs 15 residues.

The count of this clonotype is one. The J gene is TRBJ2-7, the V gene TRBV29-1; D unclear. This CDR3 is built from 13 residues. Deletions cut 3 bases from V and 0 bases from J, with 9 bases between. CDR1 is SQVTM and CDR2 is ANQGSEA in the germline V gene. The CDR3 loop reads CSVDDGSSYEQYF. Written as DNA, the CDR3 is TGCAGCGTTGATGACGGAAGCTCCTACGAGCAGTACTTC.

This clonotype was seen only once. The V call is TRBV7-2, the J call TRBJ2-6; 8 positions agree with TRBD1. The length of the CDR3 is 18 residues. Trimming cost V 3 bases and J 0 bases; bases outside gene matches: 7. Germline CDR1 SGHTA, CDR2 FQGNSA. Written as DNA, the CDR3 is TGTGCCAGCAGCTTGGGCTGGACAGGGACCTCTGGGGCCAACGTCCTGACTTTC. Translation gives CASSLGWTGTSGANVLTF.

The chain employs TRBV7-2 and TRBJ2-1; 9 positions agree with TRBD2. This CDR3 has 16 amino acids. Per the germline V gene, CDR1 is SGHTA and CDR2 is FQGNSA. Unmatched junction bases numbered 8, after V lost 1 base and J lost 7 bases. The CDR3 loop is CASSLGAGGPWNEQFF. Here the CDR3 DNA reads TGTGCCAGCAGCTTAGGGGCGGGAGGGCCGTGGAATGAGCAGTTCTTC.

The chain has TRBV7-6 and TRBJ2-5; D is possibly TRBD1 or TRBD2 (6 bases each). Trimming took off 6 bases at V and 5 bases at J, with 16 bases between the two ends. Germline loops: CDR1 SGHVS, CDR2 FNYEAQ. The CDR3 is 14 amino acids. In DNA, the CDR3 is TGTGCCAGCAGGGAACTGGGGGGCGACGAGACCCAGTACTTC. Its translation is CASRELGGDETQYF.

The chain is built from TRBV7-2 and TRBJ2-7; 11 bases are a match to TRBD2. The CDR3 loop spans 16 amino acids. Germline CDR1 SGHTA, CDR2 FQGNSA. V was pared by 4 bases and J by 3 bases, with 8 bases of the junction left unmatched. CDR3 bases: TGTGCCAGCAGCTCACCTAGCGGGGGGTCATTCTACGAGCAGTACTTC. Translation: CASSSPSGGSFYEQYF.

About this clonotype itself: One junction end disagrees with the germline gene, perhaps due to a read error. The V gene is TRBV18, the J gene TRBJ2-3, with 7 bases identical to TRBD2. The CDR3 contains 16 residues. CDR1 is KGHSH and CDR2 is LQKENI in the germline V gene. DNA for the CDR3: TGTGCCAGCTCAACACCTAGCGGATCCTACACAGATACGCAGTATTTT. This translates into CASSTPSGSYTDTQYF. The full variable domain, with the rest looked up from reference TRBV18 and TRBJ2-3, is NAGVMQNPRHLVRRRGQEARLRCSPMKGHSHVYWYRQLPEEGLKFMVYLQKENIIDESGMPKERFSAEFPKEGPSILRIQQVVRGDSAAYFCASSTPSGSYTDTQYFGPGTRLTVL.

The chain uses TRBV4-3 and TRBJ2-7, with D unresolved. Germline-derived CDR1 and CDR2 are LGHNA and YSLEER. The CDR3 runs to 14 residues. The V and J ends lost 0 bases and 5 bases respectively, with 11 bases between them. The CDR3 coding sequence is TGCGCCAGCAGCCAAGATTCGTCCACTCACGAGCAGTACTTC. Its translation is CASSQDSSTHEQYF.

The rearrangement joins TRBV6-2 or TRBV6-3 to TRBJ2-3, with 8 positions matching TRBD2. Germline V gene lookup returns CDR1 MNHEY and CDR2 SVGEGT. The V gene end was trimmed by 7 bases and the J gene end by 3 bases; junction bases not matched to a gene: 12. This CDR3 comprises 16 residues. CDR3 nucleotides: TGTGCCAGCAAAGGTTTCGCGGGAGGCACAACAGATACGCAGTATTTT. This encodes CASKGFAGGTTDTQYF.

This chain uses TRBV28 with TRBJ2-7; perhaps TRBD2 as D (5 bases). The CDR3 consists of 16 residues. The ends were cut back, 5 bases at V and 3 bases at J, with 20 bases in the middle. Germline assignment: CDR1 MDHEN and CDR2 SYDVKM. CDR3 residues: CASSPFERELDYEQYF. As DNA, the CDR3 is TGTGCCAGCAGTCCCTTCGAACGGGAATTAGACTACGAGCAGTACTTC.

The rearrangement links TRBV3-1 to TRBJ2-1; no definite D call. The V end lost 0 bases, the J end lost 8 bases, and 14 bases lay between the germline ends. The germline gives CDR1 LGHDT, CDR2 YNNKEL (reference sequence). The CDR3 has 15 amino acids. The CDR3 sequence is CASSQEDEKPDEQFF. In nucleotides, the CDR3 is TGTGCCAGCAGCCAAGAGGACGAGAAACCCGATGAGCAGTTCTTC.

This clonotype is a singleton in its sample. The rearrangement links TRBV7-9 to TRBJ1-2; 7 bases line up with TRBD1. Germline-derived CDR1 and CDR2 are SEHNR and FQNEAQ (reference sequence). The CDR3 length is 13 residues. V trimming: 0 bases; J trimming: 6 bases; junction bases outside the gene matches: 1. CDR3 amino acids: CASSLATGNGYTF. The CDR3 DNA reads TGTGCCAGCAGCTTAGCGACAGGGAATGGCTACACCTTC.

The chain is built from TRBV4-1 and TRBJ2-7; D is uncertain. Germline CDR1 and CDR2: MGHRA and YSYEKL. Trimming cost V 0 bases and J 3 bases, with 21 bases left between them. The CDR3 covers 18 residues. CDR3 in amino acids: CASSQDHSLAGPHYEQYF. As DNA, the CDR3 is TGCGCCAGCAGCCAAGATCACTCCTTGGCAGGCCCACACTACGAGCAGTACTTC.

This clonotype was recorded only once. The chain is built from TRBV29-1 and TRBJ2-7; D gene ambiguous. Looked up from germline, CDR1 is SQVTM and CDR2 is ANQGSEA. This CDR3 spans 11 amino acids. V lost 0 bases and J 4 bases, leaving 4 bases between the germline ends. CDR3 in DNA: TGCAGCGTTGAAGATCCTTACGAGCAGTACTTC. Protein: CSVEDPYEQYF.

The V and J genes are TRBV24-1 and TRBJ2-7; 7 bases fit TRBD1. This CDR3 has 13 residues. The germline V gene has CDR1 KGHDR and CDR2 SFDVKD. Unmatched junction bases numbered 1, after V lost 3 bases and J lost 3 bases. The CDR3 sequence is CATSDGTDYEQYF. CDR3 nucleotides: TGTGCCACCAGTGATGGGACAGACTACGAGCAGTACTTC.

The rearrangement joins TRBV20-1 to TRBJ2-1; D ambiguous. Between the trimmed V and J ends, which lost 5 bases and 4 bases, there was a span of 0 bases. Germline lookup yields CDR1 DFQATT and CDR2 SNEGSKA (reference sequence). The CDR3 is 9 amino acids. CDR3 sequence: CSAYNEQFF. The CDR3 region has the DNA TGCAGTGCTTACAATGAGCAGTTCTTC.

The chain employs TRBV6-1 and TRBJ2-7; D unresolved. V lost 4 bases to trimming and J lost 5 bases, with 12 bases between them. CDR3 length: 13 residues. Per the germline V gene, CDR1 is MNHNS and CDR2 is SASEGT. DNA for the CDR3: TGTGCCAGCAGTGGCGAGTCTCTCCACGAGCAGTACTTC. Amino acid sequence: CASSGESLHEQYF.

V and J are TRBV7-9 and TRBJ2-1, with D maybe TRBD1 (6 bases). V lost 1 base and J lost 10, with 11 bases in between. This CDR3 spans 13 amino acids. Germline assignment: CDR1 SEHNR and CDR2 FQNEAQ (reference sequence). Here the CDR3 reads CASSLVLGHEQFF. In DNA, the CDR3 is TGTGCCAGCAGCTTAGTATTGGGACACGAGCAGTTCTTC.

This chain uses TRBV9 with TRBJ1-5; 8 positions match TRBD1. The CDR3 is 15 amino acids. The V segment lost 2 bases and the J segment 3 bases; nucleotides outside the gene matches: 4. CDR1 is SGDLS and CDR2 is YYNGEE in the germline V gene. CDR3 coding DNA: TGTGCCAGCAGCGTGGGACAGGATAACAATCAGCCCCAGCATTTT. Encoded protein: CASSVGQDNNQPQHF.

The rearrangement joins TRBV2 to TRBJ1-1, with D perhaps matching TRBD1 (6 bases). The CDR3 runs to 15 residues. The ends were cut back, 5 bases at V and 1 base at J, with 14 bases in the middle. The germline CDR1 and CDR2 sequences are SNHLY and FYNNEI. The CDR3 DNA reads TGTGCCAGCAGTACTCCAGGGGCAAGGAACACTGAAGCTTTCTTT. It encodes CASSTPGARNTEAFF. Looking up the rest from reference TRBV2 and TRBJ1-1 gives the full variable domain: EPEVTQTPSHQVTQMGQEVILRCVPISNHLYFYWYRQILGQKVEFLVSFYNNEISEKSEIFDDQFSVERPDGSNFTLKIRSTKLEDSAMYFCASSTPGARNTEAFFGQGTRLTVV.

The chain joins TRBV27 to TRBJ1-2, with 10 positions matching TRBD1. The CDR3 loop spans 13 amino acids. The germline CDR1 and CDR2 sequences are MNHEY and SMNVEV (reference sequence). The V segment lost 5 bases and the J segment 7 bases; nucleotides outside the gene matches: 4. The CDR3 loop is CASSKTGGIGYTF. The CDR3 bases are TGTGCCAGCAGTAAGACAGGGGGCATTGGCTACACCTTC.

The rearrangement links TRBV19 to TRBJ2-7; 7 bases fit TRBD1. The ends lost 3 bases at V and 1 base at J; junction bases unmatched: 0. The CDR3 extends over 13 amino acids. Germline CDR1 and CDR2: LNHDA and SQIVND (reference sequence). The CDR3 DNA is TGTGCCAGTAGTATGGGACAGTCCTACGAGCAGTACTTC. It translates to CASSMGQSYEQYF.

The chain has TRBV5-6 and TRBJ2-7; a possible D gene is TRBD1 (6 bases). This CDR3 region has 15 residues. Germline CDR1 reads SGHDT; CDR2 reads YYEEEE. V lost 5 bases and J 2 bases, leaving 17 bases between the germline ends. The CDR3 DNA reads TGTGCCAGCAGTCCCGACCGGGACAATCCCTACGAGCAGTACTTC. Translation gives CASSPDRDNPYEQYF.

The rearrangement links TRBV30 to TRBJ1-1; D is possibly TRBD1 (6 bases). V dropped 3 bases and J dropped 2 bases, with 13 bases sitting between them. The CDR3 is 14 amino acids. The V gene's germline CDR1 is GTSNPN and CDR2 SVGIG (reference sequence). CDR3 bases: TGTGCCTGGAGCCAATCAGGGGATAACACTGAAGCTTTCTTT. This encodes CAWSQSGDNTEAFF.